A selection of T cell receptor beta chains follows, all from one sample in a study of control samples from healthy donors and cancer patients. Generated by immunoSEQ multiplex PCR, the TCRdb table keeps only in-frame clones and is missing some. The data show about 160,000 clones, 85% to 90% seen once. The specimen sequenced was blood. These receptors were collected from a man aged 30 to 39 in good health. Each CDR3 is given with its conserved first and last residue. Fields, in order: D gene, CDR3 length, V gene, clone size, J gene, CDR3 protein, CDR3 DNA. A D gene is named only where the DNA matches it firmly. Only some rows state a clone size, as once, few, many or a class for expanded clones.

>.|13|TRBV6-2/TRBV6-3|.|TRBJ2-5
CASSYSRGETQYF
TGTGCCAGCAGTTACTCGAGAGGGGAGACCCAGTACTTC
>.|15|TRBV4-2|.|TRBJ2-1
CASSQVAAKDNEQFF
TGTGCCAGCAGCCAAGTTGCGGCAAAGGACAATGAGCAGTTCTTC
>TRBD2|15|TRBV5-6|once|TRBJ2-1
CASRGLAALSNEQFF
TGTGCCAGCAGAGGACTAGCGGCCCTCTCGAATGAGCAGTTCTTC
>.|12|TRBV7-9|.|TRBJ1-2
CASSNRGYGYTF
TGTGCCAGCAGCAATAGGGGTTATGGCTACACCTTC
>TRBD1|15|TRBV27|.|TRBJ1-5
CASSPLGDRAQPQHF
TGTGCCAGCAGTCCCTTGGGGGACAGGGCCCAGCCCCAGCATTTT
>TRBD1|17|TRBV7-9|.|TRBJ1-3
CASSQWTGGSTGNTIYF
TGTGCCAGCAGCCAATGGACAGGGGGAAGTACTGGAAACACCATATATTTT
>.|16|TRBV7-3|.|TRBJ2-5
CASSLAGGYMEETQYF
TGTGCCAGCAGCTTAGCTGGGGGCTATATGGAAGAGACCCAGTACTTC
>.|12|TRBV28|.|TRBJ1-5
CASSPIQGNQHF
TGTGCCAGCAGTCCTATCCAGGGAAACCAGCATTTT
>.|15|TRBV6-1|.|TRBJ2-3
CASSEGSGGPDTQYF
TGTGCCAGCAGTGAAGGGTCAGGGGGGCCAGATACGCAGTATTTT
>.|14|TRBV24-1|.|TRBJ2-1
CATSGKWDVNEQFF
TGTGCCACCAGTGGGAAGTGGGACGTCAATGAGCAGTTCTTC
>.|13|TRBV5-5|.|TRBJ2-5
CASSYRTEETQYF
TGTGCCAGCAGCTACCGGACAGAAGAGACCCAGTACTTC
>.|13|TRBV9|once|TRBJ2-1
CASSRDSSNEQFF
TGTGCCAGCAGCAGGGACTCAAGCAATGAGCAGTTCTTC
>TRBD1|15|TRBV19|.|TRBJ2-7
CASSSGTGAPYEQYF
TGTGCCAGTAGTTCCGGGACAGGGGCGCCCTACGAGCAGTACTTC
>.|14|TRBV4-1|.|TRBJ1-1
CASSLSGANTEAFF
TGCGCCAGCAGCCTAAGCGGAGCGAACACTGAAGCTTTCTTT
>.|14|TRBV28|.|TRBJ2-7
CASRAGDFSYEQYF
TGTGCCAGCCGGGCGGGCGACTTCTCCTACGAGCAGTACTTC
>TRBD1|14|TRBV18|.|TRBJ1-2
CASSPGQGKAGYTF
TGTGCCAGCTCACCGGGACAGGGGAAGGCAGGCTACACCTTC
>.|14|TRBV18|.|TRBJ1-1
CASSPQTKGTEAFF
TGTGCCAGCTCACCACAAACAAAGGGTACTGAAGCTTTCTTT
>TRBD1|16|TRBV15|once|TRBJ2-7
CATSRDQLRTGLEQYF
TGTGCCACCAGCAGAGATCAGTTAAGGACAGGGCTCGAGCAGTACTTC
>TRBD1|15|TRBV9|.|TRBJ2-7
CASSLQGTGAYEQYF
TGTGCCAGCAGCCTCCAAGGGACAGGGGCCTACGAGCAGTACTTC
>.|11|TRBV20-1|.|TRBJ2-5
CSAPDRRSRYF
TGCAGTGCCCCCGACAGGCGCTCACGGTACTTC
>.|14|TRBV18|.|TRBJ2-7
CASSPIATAYEQYF
TGTGCCAGCTCACCAATCGCGACAGCGTACGAGCAGTACTTC
>.|17|TRBV25-1|.|TRBJ2-3
CASSPPAGGPSTDTQYF
TGTGCCAGCAGTCCCCCCGCCGGGGGCCCTAGCACAGATACGCAGTATTTT
>TRBD1|15|TRBV5-6|once|TRBJ2-7
CASQQTGTSYDEQYF
TGTGCCAGCCAACAGACAGGGACCTCCTACGACGAGCAGTACTTC